The 17 T cell receptor beta chains presented below share a single source sample, sequenced in a study of identical twins' blood T cells. MiXCR, run by TCRdb on the 5' RACE reads, gives a single entry per CDR3 protein. Among 300,000 to 450,000 distinct CDR3 sequences, 28% were seen once, and the ten largest hold 6% to 7%. Sample: PBMCs. The receptors were sampled from a woman aged 18-55 years in good health.

V is TRBV18 and J is TRBJ1-1; D remains unclear. Trimming removed 6 bases at V and 5 bases at J, with 19 bases between. The germline CDR1 and CDR2 sequences are KGHSH and LQKENI. This CDR3 has 15 amino acids. The CDR3 sequence: CASSLGEGSLTEAFF. CDR3 DNA sequence: TGTGCCAGCTCCCTGGGCGAGGGTTCTCTGACTGAAGCTTTCTTT. Full variable domain (remainder filled in from reference TRBV18 and TRBJ1-1): NAGVMQNPRHLVRRRGQEARLRCSPMKGHSHVYWYRQLPEEGLKFMVYLQKENIIDESGMPKERFSAEFPKEGPSILRIQQVVRGDSAAYFCASSLGEGSLTEAFFGQGTRLTVV.

The chain recombines TRBV6-2 or TRBV6-3 with TRBJ2-1, with TRBD2 matching over 8 bases. Germline CDR1 and CDR2: MNHEY and SVGEGT. CDR3 size: 15 residues. With V trimmed by 2 bases and J by 3 bases, 3 bases remained unmatched. Here the CDR3 DNA reads TGTGCCAGCAGTTACAGGCTAGCGGGCTACAATGAGCAGTTCTTC. It yields the protein CASSYRLAGYNEQFF.

DNA of the CDR3: TGCAGTGCTCCAGATTTAGGAAACACCATATATTTT. The encoded protein is CSAPDLGNTIYF. The chain is built from TRBV20-1 and TRBJ1-3; D is undetermined. This CDR3 comprises 12 residues. CDR1 DFQATT and CDR2 SNEGSKA come from the germline V gene (reference sequence). The V end was cut by 5 bases, the J end by 4 bases, with 9 bases between.

CDR3 sequence: CASSPGVGSSYNEQFF. The CDR3 DNA is TGTGCCAGCAGCCCAGGTGTGGGGTCCTCCTACAATGAGCAGTTCTTC. The chain employs TRBV7-9 and TRBJ2-1; no clear D. The CDR3 extends over 16 amino acids. CDR1 and CDR2 from the germline V gene are SEHNR and FQNEAQ (reference sequence). V was shortened by 5 bases and J by 0 bases, with 14 bases between the two germline ends.

This clonotype was seen at least ten times. The CDR3 sequence: CATSPEGVGTGELFF. The CDR3 DNA reads as TGCGCCACCTCTCCGGAGGGAGTGGGCACCGGGGAGCTGTTTTTT. The chain has TRBV10-1 and TRBJ2-2; tentative D call: TRBD2 (6 bases). The CDR3 loop spans 15 amino acids. Trimming shortened V by 10 bases and J by 4 bases, and 19 bases separated the two germline ends. Per the germline V gene, CDR1 is WNHNN and CDR2 is SYGVQD (reference sequence).

This clonotype has only one observation. Mismatch with germline at one junction end may stem from a read error. V gene TRBV27 combines with J gene TRBJ1-1; perhaps TRBD1 as D (5 bases). CDR3 length: 13 amino acids. Germline assignment: CDR1 MNHEY and CDR2 SMNVEV (reference sequence). CDR3 in DNA: TGTGCCAGCAGTTACCCAGGGAACATTGAAGCTTTCTTT. It encodes CASSYPGNIEAFF.

The sample holds a few counts of this clonotype. CDR3 nucleotide sequence: TGTGCCAGCAGTTACTCTACCTATTCTAGCTTACGGTCCTACGAGCAGTACTTC. This encodes CASSYSTYSSLRSYEQYF. The chain recombines TRBV6-2 or TRBV6-3 with TRBJ2-7, with a possible D match to TRBD2 (5 bases). V lost 0 bases, J lost 1 base, and 19 bases lay in between. The CDR3 loop spans 18 amino acids. Germline CDR1 is MNHEY and CDR2 is SVGEGT.

The CDR3, as DNA: TGCAGTGCTAGAAGGGGGGCAGGCGGGGCTGAAGCTTTCTTT. It encodes CSARRGAGGAEAFF. The gene calls are TRBV20-1 and TRBJ1-1; tentative D call: TRBD1 (6 bases). Germline V gene lookup returns CDR1 DFQATT and CDR2 SNEGSKA (reference sequence). The CDR3 contains 14 residues. V lost 2 bases and J lost 6, with 16 bases in between.

About this clonotype itself: Sequence at one end of the junction differs from germline and may be a read error. The chain is built from TRBV9 and TRBJ1-6; a possible D gene is TRBD1 (5 bases). Looked up from germline, CDR1 is SGDLS and CDR2 is YYNGEE. The CDR3 is made up of 18 amino acids. CDR3 in DNA: TGTGCCAGCAGCGAAGGTTCAGGGCTTAGCTCCTATAGTTCACCCCTCCACTTT. It is translated as CASSEGSGLSSYSSPLHF.

This clonotype was seen once. This chain links TRBV6-6 with TRBJ2-1; a possible D gene is TRBD1 (5 bases). V was trimmed by 2 bases and J by 7 bases, leaving 15 bases between them. Per germline, CDR1 MNHNY and CDR2 SVGAGI (reference sequence). The CDR3 sequence is 15 residues long. CDR3 nucleotides: TGTGCCAGCAGTTACCTAGGGGCGGCTAAGAATGAGCAGTTCTTC. It specifies CASSYLGAAKNEQFF.

The chain employs TRBV10-3 and TRBJ2-3; 8 positions match TRBD2. The CDR3 extends over 17 amino acids. Germline V gives CDR1 ENHRY, CDR2 SYGVKD. The V segment lost 0 bases and the J segment 2 bases; nucleotides outside the gene matches: 7. The CDR3, as DNA: TGTGCCATCAGTGAGTCGATGATAGCGGGGTACACAGATACGCAGTATTTT. Its translation: CAISESMIAGYTDTQYF.

This clonotype was seen a handful of times. The DNA for the CDR3 is TGTGCCATCAGATCACAGGGGACCACAGATACGCAGTATTTT. It specifies CAIRSQGTTDTQYF. This chain joins TRBV10-3 and TRBJ2-3, with 7 bases fitting TRBD1. This CDR3 contains 14 residues. CDR1 ENHRY and CDR2 SYGVKD come from the germline V gene. V gave up 6 bases and J gave up 2 bases; unmatched junction bases: 5.

Only a few counts were recorded for this clonotype. The rearrangement joins TRBV5-1 to TRBJ2-1; D is undetermined. V gave up 0 bases and J gave up 9 bases, with 13 bases separating them. From germline, CDR1 is SGHRS and CDR2 YFSETQ. The CDR3 covers 14 residues. CDR3 region: CASSLAYQEAEQFF. CDR3 in DNA: TGCGCCAGCAGCTTGGCCTACCAGGAAGCTGAGCAGTTCTTC.

This clonotype was seen more than once but under ten times. This sequence joins TRBV24-1 and TRBJ2-1; D uncertain. With 9 bases removed from V and 7 bases from J, the gap between germline ends came to 15 bases. Germline assignment: CDR1 KGHDR and CDR2 SFDVKD. The CDR3 is 13 amino acids. Here the CDR3 reads CATGRWSANEQFF. DNA of the CDR3: TGTGCCACCGGGCGGTGGTCTGCGAATGAGCAGTTCTTC.

There are a few counts of this clonotype. The rearrangement joins TRBV6-6 to TRBJ2-5, with 7 bases identical to TRBD2. The J segment lost 3 bases and the V segment lost 8 bases, leaving 6 bases of the junction unmatched. Germline CDR1 MNHNY, CDR2 SVGAGI (reference sequence). There are 13 residues in the CDR3. The DNA of the CDR3 is TGTGCCAGCTTAGGCGGGGGAGAAGAGACCCAGTACTTC. The encoded protein is CASLGGGEETQYF.

This clonotype occurred many times. The chain has TRBV14 and TRBJ2-1, with D possibly being TRBD1 (5 bases). The CDR3 length is 12 residues. The V and J ends lost 8 bases and 6 bases respectively, with 11 bases between them. Per the germline V gene, CDR1 is SGHDN and CDR2 is FVKESK. Here the CDR3 DNA reads TGTGCCAGCCGCCGTCAGGGCAATGAGCAGTTCTTC. Translation gives CASRRQGNEQFF.

This clonotype was seen only a few times. J is TRBJ2-2 and V is TRBV5-1, with a weak D call TRBD1 (5 bases). The germline CDR1 and CDR2 sequences are SGHRS and YFSETQ. V was pared by 0 bases and J by 6 bases, with 9 bases between. The CDR3 totals 14 residues. The CDR3 DNA sequence: TGCGCCAGCAGCTTGGCGTCAGGGTCCGGGGAGCTGTTTTTT. As protein: CASSLASGSGELFF.